Following are 2 T cell receptor beta chains from one sample sequenced in a study of control samples from healthy donors and cancer patients (dated by TCRdb to the early 2020s). The library came from the immunoSEQ multiplex PCR assay. The clones in this table, taken by TCRdb from immuneACCESS, are in-frame only. Not every clone is retained; where verified, under half of the shortfall comes from an unresolved V gene, and the cause of the rest is unknown. For this sample there are more than 60,000 clones; 89% appear just once. The ten biggest clones cover approximately 8.8% of the sample. The material sequenced was PBMCs. All receptors derive from a woman between 45 and 60 years old with colorectal cancer.

This chain joins TRBV6-4 and TRBJ2-2; 8 bases are shared with TRBD2. This CDR3 region has 14 residues. In germline, CDR1 is MRHNA, CDR2 SNTAGT. V was pared by 4 bases and J by 4 bases, with 2 bases of the junction left unmatched. For the CDR3, the DNA is TGTGCCAGCAGTGGCGGGACTAGCACCGGGGAGCTGTTTTTT. Translated: CASSGGTSTGELFF.

This clone came up a few times. The chain is built from TRBV10-3 and TRBJ1-1; tentatively, D is TRBD1 (6 bases). CDR3 length: 16 residues. CDR1 and CDR2 (germline): ENHRY, SYGVKD. V gave up 0 bases and J gave up 1 base, with 12 bases separating them. The chain's CDR3 is CAISESQGQTNTEAFF. CDR3 nucleotides: TGTGCCATCAGTGAGTCCCAGGGACAAACGAACACTGAAGCTTTCTTT.